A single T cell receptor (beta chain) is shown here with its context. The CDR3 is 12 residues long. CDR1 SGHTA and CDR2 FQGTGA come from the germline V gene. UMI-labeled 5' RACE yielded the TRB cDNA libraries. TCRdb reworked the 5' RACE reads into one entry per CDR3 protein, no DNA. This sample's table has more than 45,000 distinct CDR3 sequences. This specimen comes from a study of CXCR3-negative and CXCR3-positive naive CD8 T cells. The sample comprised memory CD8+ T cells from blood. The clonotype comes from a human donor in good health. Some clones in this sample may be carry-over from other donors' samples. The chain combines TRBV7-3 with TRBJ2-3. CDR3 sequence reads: CASSPDTDTQYF.